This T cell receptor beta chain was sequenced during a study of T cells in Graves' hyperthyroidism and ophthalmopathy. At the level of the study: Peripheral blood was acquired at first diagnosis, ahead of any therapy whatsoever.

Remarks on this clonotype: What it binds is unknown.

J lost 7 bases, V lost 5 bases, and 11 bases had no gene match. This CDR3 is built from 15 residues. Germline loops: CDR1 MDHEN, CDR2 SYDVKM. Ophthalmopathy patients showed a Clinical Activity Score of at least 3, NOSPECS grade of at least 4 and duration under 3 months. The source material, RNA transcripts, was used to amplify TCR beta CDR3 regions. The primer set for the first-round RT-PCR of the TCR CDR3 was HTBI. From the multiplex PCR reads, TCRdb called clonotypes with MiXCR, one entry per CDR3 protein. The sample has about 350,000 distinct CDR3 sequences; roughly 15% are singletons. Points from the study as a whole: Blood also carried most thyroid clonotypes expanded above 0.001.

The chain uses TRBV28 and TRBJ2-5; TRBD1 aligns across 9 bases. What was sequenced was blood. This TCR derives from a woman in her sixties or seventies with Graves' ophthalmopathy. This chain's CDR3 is CASSQYDRGMGTQYF. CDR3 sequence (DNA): TGTGCCAGCAGTCAATACGACAGGGGGATGGGGACCCAGTACTTC.